This T cell receptor beta chain was captured in a study of early T cells in non-severe SARS-CoV-2 infection. About the study: Sequenced material consisted of bulk RNA (from unsorted whole blood), and chains were unpaired.

General study points: The study's VDJdb matching favored anti-spike CD8 responses and missed private and CD4 specificities.

Turning to this clonotype: Antigen specificity is unknown.

The CDR3 has 18 amino acids. The germline V gene has CDR1 SGHTA and CDR2 FQGNSA. The V end was cut by 0 bases, the J end by 10 bases, with 25 bases between. Individual cDNA molecules were tagged with unique molecular identifiers, the study reported. TCRdb ran MiXCR on the 5' RACE reads and lists one entry per CDR3 protein. Of over 50,000 distinct CDR3 sequences in the sample, about 15% were seen once. The receptor's source is an adult who was a healthcare worker with PCR-confirmed SARS-CoV-2 infection or an uninfected control (not recorded which). The specimen was whole blood, collected at baseline. The genes are TRBV7-2 and TRBJ2-1; the D gene is possibly TRBD2 (5 bases). This CDR3 is CASSLAHFSRGPVREQFF. CDR3 bases: TGTGCCAGCAGCTTAGCCCACTTCTCCCGCGGGCCCGTTAGGGAGCAGTTCTTC.